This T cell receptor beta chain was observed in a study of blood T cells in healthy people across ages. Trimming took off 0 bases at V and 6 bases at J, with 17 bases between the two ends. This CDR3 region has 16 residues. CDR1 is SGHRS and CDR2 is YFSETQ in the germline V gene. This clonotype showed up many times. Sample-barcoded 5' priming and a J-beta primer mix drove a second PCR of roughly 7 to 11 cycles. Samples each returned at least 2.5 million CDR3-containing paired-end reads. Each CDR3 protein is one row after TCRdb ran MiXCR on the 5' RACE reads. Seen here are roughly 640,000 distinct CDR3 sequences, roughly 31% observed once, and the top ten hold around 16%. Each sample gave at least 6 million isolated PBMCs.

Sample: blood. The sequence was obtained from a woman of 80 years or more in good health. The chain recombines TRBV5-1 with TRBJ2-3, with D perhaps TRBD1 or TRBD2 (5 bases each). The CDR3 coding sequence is TGCGCCAGCAGCTTGGCGATGAGGGGACCTATGGATACGCAGTATTTT. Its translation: CASSLAMRGPMDTQYF. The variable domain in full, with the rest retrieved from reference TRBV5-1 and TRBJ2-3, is KAGVTQTPRYLIKTRGQQVTLSCSPISGHRSVSWYQQTPGQGLQFLFEYFSETQRNKGNFPGRFSGRQFSNSRSEMNVSTLELGDSALYLCASSLAMRGPMDTQYFGPGTRLTVL.